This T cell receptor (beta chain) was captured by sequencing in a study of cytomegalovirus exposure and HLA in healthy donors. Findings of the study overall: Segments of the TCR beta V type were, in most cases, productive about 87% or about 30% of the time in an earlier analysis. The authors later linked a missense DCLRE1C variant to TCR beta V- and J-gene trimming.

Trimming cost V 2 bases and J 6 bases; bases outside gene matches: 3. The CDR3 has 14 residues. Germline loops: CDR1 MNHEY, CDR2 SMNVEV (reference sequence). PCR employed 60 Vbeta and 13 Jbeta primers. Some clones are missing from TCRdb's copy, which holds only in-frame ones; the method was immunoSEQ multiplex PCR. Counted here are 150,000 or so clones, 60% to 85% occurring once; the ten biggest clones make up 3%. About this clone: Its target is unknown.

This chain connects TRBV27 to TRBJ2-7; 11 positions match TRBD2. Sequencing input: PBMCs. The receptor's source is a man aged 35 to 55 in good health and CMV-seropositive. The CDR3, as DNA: TGTGCCAGCAGTTTACTAGCGGGAGGTAGCGAGCAGTACTTC. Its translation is CASSLLAGGSEQYF.